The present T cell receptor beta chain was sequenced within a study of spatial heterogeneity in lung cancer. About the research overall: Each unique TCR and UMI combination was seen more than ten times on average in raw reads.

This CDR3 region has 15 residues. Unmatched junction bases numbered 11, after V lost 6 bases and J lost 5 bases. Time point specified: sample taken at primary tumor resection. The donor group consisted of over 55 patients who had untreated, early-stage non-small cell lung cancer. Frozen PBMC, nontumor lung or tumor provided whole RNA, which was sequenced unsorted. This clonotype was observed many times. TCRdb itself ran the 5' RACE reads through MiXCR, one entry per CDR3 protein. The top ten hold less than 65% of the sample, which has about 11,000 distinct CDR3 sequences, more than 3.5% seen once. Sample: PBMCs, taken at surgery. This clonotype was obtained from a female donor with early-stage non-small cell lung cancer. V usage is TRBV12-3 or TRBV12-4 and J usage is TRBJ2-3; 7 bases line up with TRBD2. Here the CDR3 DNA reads TGTGCCAGCAGGGAGCGGGGCTTGAGGGTAGATACGCAGTATTTT. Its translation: CASRERGLRVDTQYF.